This entry lists 30 T cell receptor beta chains sequenced from one sample in a study of blood T cell repertoires in COVID-19. TCRdb's copy holds only in-frame clones and misses some; the assay was immunoSEQ multiplex PCR. The sample lists roughly 140,000 clones; more than 60% were seen once. The sequenced sample was peripheral blood. These receptors were taken from a woman aged 55-75 years with acute or convalescent COVID-19.

The genes are TRBV9 and TRBJ2-1; D possibly corresponds to TRBD1 (7 bases). Germline loops: CDR1 SGDLS, CDR2 YYNGEE. This CDR3 comprises 13 residues. The V and J ends lost 3 bases and 9 bases respectively, with 13 bases between them. The CDR3 protein is CASSAHRGGEQFF. CDR3 coding DNA: TGTGCCAGCAGCGCCCACAGGGGAGGTGAGCAGTTCTTC.

The V call is TRBV2, the J call TRBJ2-3; D is perhaps TRBD2 (5 bases). Germline loops: CDR1 SNHLY, CDR2 FYNNEI. The CDR3 runs 13 residues. Trimming left V 8 bases short and J 0 bases short, with 9 bases between. The CDR3 is CASGLLSTDTQYF. For the CDR3, the DNA is TGTGCCAGCGGACTCCTTAGCACAGATACGCAGTATTTT.

CDR3 residues: CASSLASGGQSNQPQHF. CDR3 coding DNA: TGTGCCAGCAGCTTGGCCAGCGGGGGGCAGAGCAATCAGCCCCAGCATTTT. The V call is TRBV5-8, the J call TRBJ1-5; perhaps TRBD1 as D (6 bases). The CDR3 is made up of 17 amino acids. Trimming left V 0 bases short and J 1 base short, with 14 bases between. The germline V gene has CDR1 SGHTS and CDR2 YDEGEE. Variable domain in full (rest from reference TRBV5-8 and TRBJ1-5): EAGVTQSPTHLIKTRGQQATLRCSPISGHTSVYWYQQALGLGLQFLLWYDEGEERNRGNFPPRFSGRQFPNYSSELNVNALELEDSALYLCASSLASGGQSNQPQHFGDGTRLSIL.

This clone was picked up a small number of times. The chain joins TRBV30 to TRBJ2-1; perhaps TRBD1 as D (5 bases). The germline gives CDR1 GTSNPN, CDR2 SVGIG (reference sequence). Trimming removed 4 bases at V and 9 bases at J, with 13 bases between. This CDR3 region has 12 residues. In nucleotides, the CDR3 is TGTGCCTGGACAGGGAACTCCGGTGAGCAGTTCTTC. Translation gives CAWTGNSGEQFF. The full variable domain, its missing parts supplied by reference TRBV30 and TRBJ2-1, is SQTIHQWPATLVQPVGSPLSLECTVEGTSNPNLYWYRQAAGRGLQLLFYSVGIGQISSEVPQNLSASRPQDRQFILSSKKLLLSDSGFYLCAWTGNSGEQFFGPGTRLTVL.

The rearrangement joins TRBV6-1 to TRBJ2-7, with 8 bases identical to TRBD2. CDR3 size: 15 residues. V shed 3 bases and J 2 bases; nucleotides not matched to a gene: 6. CDR1 and CDR2 from the germline V gene are MNHNS and SASEGT. In nucleotides, the CDR3 is TGTGCCAGCAGTGAGGAATACGGGAGGGCCTACGAGCAGTACTTC. It is translated as CASSEEYGRAYEQYF.

The chain couples TRBV6-2 or TRBV6-3 to TRBJ1-2, with D unresolved. This CDR3 comprises 18 residues. The V end lost 6 bases, the J end lost 3 bases, and 26 bases lay between the germline ends. Germline V gene lookup returns CDR1 MNHEY and CDR2 SVGEGT. The CDR3 loop reads CASSPFPARKLWDYGYTF. CDR3 nucleotides: TGTGCCAGCAGCCCTTTCCCAGCGAGGAAATTATGGGACTATGGCTACACCTTC.

The chain carries TRBV28 and TRBJ2-3; tentatively, D is TRBD1 (5 bases). In germline, CDR1 is MDHEN, CDR2 SYDVKM. The CDR3 extends over 16 amino acids. V was pared by 2 bases and J by 3 bases, with 15 bases between. The CDR3 bases are TGTGCCAGCAGTTTAGGGTTGGGGCCCTCAACAGATACGCAGTATTTT. Residues: CASSLGLGPSTDTQYF.

In its sample, this clone was seen many times. The chain employs TRBV28 and TRBJ2-1, with TRBD1 as a possible D gene (5 bases). The germline V gene encodes CDR1 MDHEN and CDR2 SYDVKM. V was pared by 5 bases and J by 6 bases, with 11 bases between. CDR3 size: 13 residues. The CDR3 loop is CASSQGYPNEQFF. In DNA, the CDR3 is TGTGCCAGCAGTCAGGGTTATCCCAATGAGCAGTTCTTC.

The rearrangement links TRBV5-1 to TRBJ2-7; D might be TRBD1 (5 bases). Germline V gene lookup returns CDR1 SGHRS and CDR2 YFSETQ. V was cut by 0 bases and J by 0 bases, with 7 bases left in between. This CDR3 is 14 amino acids long. The CDR3 sequence is CASSLDRSSYEQYF. In nucleotides, the CDR3 is TGCGCCAGCAGCTTGGACAGGAGCTCCTACGAGCAGTACTTC.

The chain couples TRBV4-1 to TRBJ2-7; no definite D call. The CDR3 extends over 14 amino acids. V was clipped by 5 bases and J by 0 bases, with 11 bases between them. CDR1 is MGHRA, CDR2 YSYEKL, per germline. CDR3 DNA: TGCGCCAGCAGCTTCCGGAGAGGCTCCTACGAGCAGTACTTC. Translating it yields CASSFRRGSYEQYF.

The chain has TRBV7-9 and TRBJ2-1; TRBD1 matches 12 bases. Per germline, CDR1 SEHNR and CDR2 FQNEAQ (reference sequence). Germline trimming cut 3 bases from V and 9 bases from J; bases unmatched to any gene: 12. The CDR3 consists of 17 residues. Here the CDR3 reads CASSLGRLGQGAVEQFF. In DNA form, the CDR3 reads TGTGCCAGCAGCTTGGGACGTTTGGGACAGGGGGCTGTTGAGCAGTTCTTC.

The V call is TRBV6-6, the J call TRBJ2-1, with D possibly being TRBD2 (6 bases). This CDR3 contains 16 residues. The germline V gene has CDR1 MNHNY and CDR2 SVGAGI (reference sequence). The V gene lost 4 bases and the J gene lost 3 bases, with 16 bases spanning the gap. The CDR3 coding sequence is TGTGCCAGCAGTTGGACGGAGATGCGGGACTACAATGAGCAGTTCTTC. It yields the protein CASSWTEMRDYNEQFF.

V gene TRBV19 combines with J gene TRBJ1-5; TRBD1 matches at 12 bases. Germline V gene sequence: CDR1 LNHDA, CDR2 SQIVND (reference sequence). Trimming took 5 bases from V and 6 from J; bases not matched to a gene: 8. The CDR3 is 16 residues long. CDR3 DNA sequence: TGTGCCAGTAGTTTCCGGGACAGGGGGCTAGGTCAGCCCCAGCATTTT. Residues: CASSFRDRGLGQPQHF.

The table lists this clone with a few counts. The chain carries TRBV19 and TRBJ2-1, with D maybe TRBD2 (7 bases). The germline CDR1 and CDR2 sequences are LNHDA and SQIVND (reference sequence). V lost 3 bases to trimming and J lost 5 bases, with 20 bases between them. This CDR3 is 17 amino acids long. CDR3 protein: CASSMTSGGGVNNEQFF. CDR3 bases: TGTGCCAGTAGTATGACGTCGGGGGGCGGGGTGAACAATGAGCAGTTCTTC. Drawing the rest from reference TRBV19 and TRBJ2-1, the complete variable domain is DGGITQSPKYLFRKEGQNVTLSCEQNLNHDAMYWYRQDPGQGLRLIYYSQIVNDFQKGDIAEGYSVSREKKESFPLTVTSAQKNPTAFYLCASSMTSGGGVNNEQFFGPGTRLTVL.

The chain uses TRBV2 and TRBJ1-5; D perhaps matches TRBD1 (5 bases). The V gene lost 1 base and the J gene lost 2 bases, with 12 bases spanning the gap. The germline CDR1 and CDR2 sequences are SNHLY and FYNNEI. CDR3 size: 16 residues. This CDR3 reads CASSEGSGRGNQPQHF. DNA for the CDR3: TGTGCCAGCAGTGAAGGGTCAGGGCGAGGCAATCAGCCCCAGCATTTT.

The chain has TRBV27 and TRBJ2-3, with 9 positions matching TRBD1. V gave up 0 bases and J gave up 1 base; unmatched junction bases: 2. The germline V gene encodes CDR1 MNHEY and CDR2 SMNVEV (reference sequence). CDR3 length equals 16 residues. CDR3 nucleotide sequence: TGTGCCAGCAGTTTATCGGACAGGGGTGGCACAGATACGCAGTATTTT. It encodes CASSLSDRGGTDTQYF.

The CDR3 loop is CASSQTSGRVAGRPQHF. The DNA of the CDR3 is TGTGCCAGCAGCCAAACTTCGGGCAGGGTGGCCGGTCGGCCCCAGCATTTT. This chain links TRBV16 with TRBJ1-5; maybe TRBD1 (5 bases). This CDR3 spans 17 amino acids. Trimming left V 2 bases short and J 9 bases short, with 23 bases between. The germline gives CDR1 KGHSY, CDR2 FQNENV.

The chain carries TRBV3-1 (or the pseudogene TRBV3-2) and TRBJ2-1; 12 nucleotides match TRBD2. This CDR3 region has 16 residues. Trimming removed 1 base from V and 3 bases from J; junction bases left unmatched: 1. Germline assignment: CDR1 LGHDT and CDR2 YNNKEL (reference sequence). CDR3 coding DNA: TGTGCCAGCAGCCAAGGGACTAGCGGGGTCTACAATGAGCAGTTCTTC. This gives the protein CASSQGTSGVYNEQFF.

This chain uses TRBV2 with TRBJ2-7; 7 bases fit TRBD1. Germline CDR1 and CDR2: SNHLY and FYNNEI. The CDR3 is 15 residues long. V was clipped by 2 bases and J by 7 bases; unmatched bases: 11. The CDR3 coding sequence is TGTGCCAGCAGTGAAAGTGGGGACAGCCCGGAAGAGCAGTACTTC. It yields the protein CASSESGDSPEEQYF.

The chain joins TRBV7-9 to TRBJ2-2; D possibly corresponds to TRBD1 (6 bases). Trimming cost V 5 bases and J 6 bases, with 19 bases left between them. Per germline, CDR1 SEHNR and CDR2 FQNEAQ (reference sequence). The CDR3 contains 16 residues. CDR3 sequence reads: CASSNTGQGRAGELFF. Here the CDR3 DNA reads TGTGCCAGCAGCAATACGGGACAAGGACGTGCCGGGGAGCTGTTTTTT.

CDR3 region: CASSQGGTTGRGLFF. The DNA for the CDR3 is TGTGCCAGCAGCCAAGGAGGTACGACAGGCCGCGGACTGTTTTTT. The V call is TRBV4-2, the J call TRBJ1-4, with D possibly TRBD1 on 6 matching bases. Germline V lookup: CDR1 LGHNA, CDR2 YNFKEQ. The CDR3 contains 15 residues. Between the trimmed V and J ends, which lost 1 base and 13 bases, there was a span of 19 bases.

J is TRBJ2-7 and V is TRBV5-4; TRBD1 matches 8 bases. Germline loops: CDR1 SGHNT, CDR2 YYREEE (reference sequence). Unmatched junction bases numbered 9, after V lost 4 bases and J lost 3 bases. The CDR3 spans 15 residues. The CDR3 spells CASSRRQGISYEQYF. CDR3 DNA: TGTGCCAGCAGCCGCCGACAGGGGATCAGCTACGAGCAGTACTTC.

The CDR3 DNA sequence: TGTGCCAGTAGTCCGACAACCACAGATACGCAGTATTTT. This encodes CASSPTTTDTQYF. The chain has TRBV19 and TRBJ2-3; no reliable D call. The CDR3 length is 13 residues. The germline gives CDR1 LNHDA, CDR2 SQIVND (reference sequence). Trimming left V 5 bases short and J 2 bases short, with 8 bases between.

The CDR3 region is CASGRAGAGNEQFF. The CDR3 bases are TGTGCCAGCGGAAGAGCGGGAGCCGGCAATGAGCAGTTCTTC. V is TRBV6-6 and J is TRBJ2-1; 8 positions agree with TRBD2. From germline, CDR1 is MNHNY and CDR2 SVGAGI (reference sequence). The CDR3 spans 14 residues. With V trimmed by 8 bases and J by 6 bases, 9 bases remained unmatched.

A note on this clone: Other DNA sequences in this sample translate to the same CDR3. V and J are TRBV18 and TRBJ1-4; possibly TRBD1 for D (5 bases). Germline V gives CDR1 KGHSH, CDR2 LQKENI. With 3 bases removed from V and 5 bases from J, the gap between germline ends came to 10 bases. This CDR3 is built from 14 residues. In nucleotides, the CDR3 is TGTGCCAGCTCACCGGGACGGGGGAATGAAAAACTGTTTTTT. Translation gives CASSPGRGNEKLFF.

The genes are TRBV5-6 and TRBJ2-1; 9 bases are a match to TRBD2. V lost 0 bases, J lost 8 bases, and 9 bases stayed unmatched. The CDR3 has 16 residues. The germline CDR1 and CDR2 sequences are SGHDT and YYEEEE. CDR3 sequence: CASSLEGSGSVDEQFF. For the CDR3, the DNA is TGTGCCAGCAGCTTGGAAGGTAGCGGGAGTGTCGATGAGCAGTTCTTC.

V and J are TRBV1 and TRBJ2-5; TRBD2, the table's D call, was not compared with the DNA. TRBV1 is assigned pseudogene status. The CDR3 has 16 amino acids. CDR3 in DNA: TGCACCAGCAGCCAAGACCGGGATGGGCGGCGAGAGACCCAGTACTTC. This encodes CTSSQDRDGRRETQYF.

This clone was observed once. This sequence joins TRBV19 and TRBJ2-7; TRBD1 agrees at 10 bases. Germline V gene lookup returns CDR1 LNHDA and CDR2 SQIVND (reference sequence). V lost 6 bases to trimming and J lost 6 bases; unmatched junction nucleotides: 8. The CDR3 covers 14 residues. The CDR3 sequence is CASSLTGTGVEQYF. For the CDR3, the DNA is TGTGCCAGTAGCCTTACCGGGACAGGGGTCGAGCAGTACTTC.

The CDR3 nucleotides are TGCGCCAGCAGTGTGCGAGCGGGAGAGCAGTACTTC. It specifies CASSVRAGEQYF. The chain recombines TRBV10-1 with TRBJ2-7; 7 bases are shared with TRBD2. The CDR3 totals 12 residues. The V gene's germline CDR1 is WNHNN and CDR2 SYGVQD (reference sequence). Unmatched junction bases numbered 4, after V lost 4 bases and J lost 7 bases.

The gene calls are TRBV5-6 and TRBJ1-2; D might be TRBD1 (5 bases). The germline CDR1 and CDR2 sequences are SGHDT and YYEEEE. The CDR3 is made up of 13 amino acids. The V and J ends lost 2 bases and 8 bases respectively, with 13 bases between them. The CDR3 DNA reads as TGTGCCAGCAGCTTTTGGTCCAGGGAAGGCTACACCTTC. Protein sequence: CASSFWSREGYTF.